The 29 T cell receptor beta chains below come from one sample, sequenced in a study of T cell clones after liver transplantation. The assay was immunoSEQ multiplex PCR, and TCRdb's table has in-frame clones only and misses some. This table has some 110,000 clones, 75% to 95% appearing once. The sequencing used CD4+ T cells from blood, collected 12 months after liver transplant. The source of these receptors is a human patient who received a liver transplant. Some T cells may be graft donor cells.

This clone has just a few counts. The V and J genes are TRBV19 and TRBJ1-1, with D unclear. CDR3 length equals 12 residues. Germline V gives CDR1 LNHDA, CDR2 SQIVND (reference sequence). The V end was cut by 4 bases, the J end by 0 bases, with 3 bases between. CDR3 amino acids: CASSRVNTEAFF. The CDR3 coding sequence is TGTGCCAGTAGTAGAGTGAACACTGAAGCTTTCTTT.

The rearrangement uses TRBV11-2 and TRBJ1-5; D gene ambiguous. Germline values: CDR1 SGHAT, CDR2 FQNNGV. The V and J ends lost 5 bases and 1 base respectively, with 12 bases between them. The CDR3 is made up of 15 amino acids. CDR3 protein: CASSGEATSNQPQHF. Written as DNA, the CDR3 is TGTGCCAGCAGCGGGGAGGCTACCAGCAATCAGCCCCAGCATTTT.

The chain employs TRBV7-2 and TRBJ1-3; perhaps TRBD1 as D (5 bases). This CDR3 has 15 amino acids. Trimming took off 6 bases at V and 0 bases at J, with 12 bases between the two ends. Per germline, CDR1 SGHTA and CDR2 FQGNSA. The CDR3 bases are TGTGCCAGCAGACCTAGTGGGACCTCTGGAAACACCATATATTTT. It translates to CASRPSGTSGNTIYF.

This chain connects TRBV5-4 to TRBJ2-5; possibly TRBD1 for D (7 bases). Trimming took off 5 bases at V and 5 bases at J, with 13 bases between the two ends. In germline, CDR1 is SGHNT, CDR2 YYREEE (reference sequence). This CDR3 is built from 13 residues. CDR3 in amino acids: CASRPTGRETQYF. The CDR3 DNA is TGTGCCAGCAGGCCGACAGGGAGGGAGACCCAGTACTTC.

V gene TRBV4-2 combines with J gene TRBJ2-1; 9 bases map to TRBD2. Germline V CDR1 and CDR2: LGHNA, YNFKEQ. This CDR3 is 17 amino acids long. J lost 9 bases, V lost 1 base, and 13 bases had no gene match. The CDR3 loop is CASSQGASGIGLGEQFF. In DNA, the CDR3 is TGTGCCAGCAGCCAAGGGGCTAGCGGGATAGGTTTAGGTGAGCAGTTCTTC.

The J gene is TRBJ2-6, the V gene TRBV27, with D unresolved. Trimming took off 2 bases at V and 1 base at J, with 3 bases between the two ends. CDR1 and CDR2 from the germline V gene are MNHEY and SMNVEV (reference sequence). The CDR3 is 14 residues long. The CDR3 loop is CASSLTSGANVLTF. In DNA, the CDR3 is TGTGCCAGCAGTTTAACTTCTGGGGCCAACGTCCTGACTTTC.

The chain uses TRBV15 and TRBJ2-3, with TRBD2 as a possible D gene (6 bases). Germline CDR1 is LNHNV and CDR2 is YYDKDF (reference sequence). The CDR3 is 16 residues long. V was clipped by 6 bases and J by 1 base, with 17 bases between them. As DNA, the CDR3 is TGTGCCACCAGGGGGGGACGCCGACCCCGCACAGATACGCAGTATTTT. The encoded protein is CATRGGRRPRTDTQYF. Using reference TRBV15 and TRBJ2-3 for the parts outside the CDR3, the full variable domain is DAMVIQNPRYQVTQFGKPVTLSCSQTLNHNVMYWYQQKSSQAPKLLFHYYDKDFNNEADTPDNFQSRRPNTSFCFLDIRSPGLGDTAMYLCATRGGRRPRTDTQYFGPGTRLTVL.

The chain links TRBV27 to TRBJ2-3; D gene ambiguous. CDR1 is MNHEY, CDR2 SMNVEV, per germline (reference sequence). This CDR3 region has 14 residues. V lost 6 bases, J lost 6 bases, and 16 bases lay in between. CDR3 in amino acids: CASSYKGTWDTQYF. The CDR3 nucleotides are TGTGCCAGCAGCTACAAGGGCACCTGGGATACGCAGTATTTT.

The chain is built from TRBV18 and TRBJ2-7, with 10 bases aligning to TRBD2. V trimming: 0 bases; J trimming: 6 bases; junction bases outside the gene matches: 5. The CDR3 spans 15 residues. Per the germline V gene, CDR1 is KGHSH and CDR2 is LQKENI. For the CDR3, the DNA is TGTGCCAGCTCACCACCTAGCTTAGCGGGAGGCGAGCAGTACTTC. Residues: CASSPPSLAGGEQYF.

With respect to this clone: At one of its ends the junction is not consistent with the germline gene, which may arise from a read error. This rearrangement joins TRBV2 to TRBJ2-7, with TRBD1 matching 8 bases. The CDR3 totals 14 residues. Per germline, CDR1 SNHLY and CDR2 FYNNEI. CDR3: CASRTRDRYYGQYF. Here the CDR3 DNA reads TGTGCCAGCAGAACCCGGGACAGGTACTACGGGCAGTACTTC.

The genes are TRBV4-1 and TRBJ2-1, with 12 bases matching TRBD2. V was clipped by 0 bases and J by 2 bases; unmatched bases: 2. Germline assignment: CDR1 MGHRA and CDR2 YSYEKL. The CDR3 is made up of 17 amino acids. CDR3 coding DNA: TGCGCCAGCAGCCAAGATCGGACTAGCGGGACCTACAATGAGCAGTTCTTC. Translating gives CASSQDRTSGTYNEQFF.

The J gene is TRBJ1-5, the V gene TRBV6-5; 8 bases match TRBD1. With V trimmed by 6 bases and J by 11 bases, 15 bases remained unmatched. Germline V gene data show CDR1 as MNHEY and CDR2 as SVGAGI. The CDR3 is made up of 15 amino acids. Written as DNA, the CDR3 is TGTGCCAGCAGCTCCGGCAGGGGGCGGGATCGGTCCCAGCATTTT. Translating it yields CASSSGRGRDRSQHF.

The gene calls are TRBV11-2 and TRBJ2-7; D gene ambiguous. Germline CDR1 reads SGHAT; CDR2 reads FQNNGV. The CDR3 contains 15 residues. V dropped 0 bases and J dropped 2 bases, with 11 bases sitting between them. The chain's CDR3 is CASSLDPGPPYEQYF. The CDR3 nucleotides read TGTGCCAGCAGCTTAGATCCCGGGCCTCCCTACGAGCAGTACTTC.

The chain has TRBV10-3 and TRBJ2-3; 8 bases line up with TRBD2. Germline trimming cut 6 bases from V and 6 bases from J; bases unmatched to any gene: 11. The germline V gene encodes CDR1 ENHRY and CDR2 SYGVKD. CDR3 length: 15 amino acids. Written as DNA, the CDR3 is TGTGCCATCAGCTGGAGAGCGGGAGTGTCCGATACGCAGTATTTT. Translating it yields CAISWRAGVSDTQYF.

The chain combines TRBV19 with TRBJ2-6; no definite D call. Germline-derived CDR1 and CDR2 are LNHDA and SQIVND (reference sequence). V lost 2 bases and J 2 bases, leaving 7 bases between the germline ends. CDR3 length: 15 residues. The CDR3 here is CASSISTPGANVLTF. The DNA of the CDR3 is TGTGCCAGTAGTATATCGACACCTGGGGCCAACGTCCTGACTTTC.

Here the CDR3 reads CASSVGGEIGNTIYF. For the CDR3, the DNA is TGTGCCAGCAGCGTAGGGGGGGAGATTGGAAACACCATATATTTT. V gene TRBV9 combines with J gene TRBJ1-3, with D possibly matching TRBD1 (5 bases). CDR1 is SGDLS, CDR2 YYNGEE, per germline. V shed 0 bases and J shed 3 bases, with 10 bases lying between them. This CDR3 contains 15 residues.

V usage is TRBV6-1 and J usage is TRBJ2-7; 11 bases align to TRBD1. This CDR3 spans 16 amino acids. Germline CDR1 and CDR2: MNHNS and SASEGT. The J segment lost 2 bases and the V segment lost 4 bases, leaving 7 bases of the junction unmatched. The CDR3 loop reads CASSARTGGAAYEQYF. In DNA form, the CDR3 reads TGTGCCAGCAGTGCGCGGACAGGGGGCGCAGCCTACGAGCAGTACTTC.

V gene TRBV19 combines with J gene TRBJ2-6; 11 nucleotides line up with TRBD1. Trimming cost V 5 bases and J 4 bases; bases outside gene matches: 7. From germline, CDR1 is LNHDA and CDR2 SQIVND (reference sequence). CDR3 length equals 17 residues. CDR3 protein: CASSPRTGGAGANVLTF. The CDR3 nucleotides are TGTGCCAGTAGTCCCCGGACAGGGGGCGCGGGGGCCAACGTCCTGACTTTC.

This rearrangement joins TRBV18 to TRBJ2-7; TRBD1 aligns across 9 bases. The J segment lost 8 bases and the V segment lost 1 base, leaving 6 bases of the junction unmatched. This CDR3 spans 14 amino acids. The germline V gene encodes CDR1 KGHSH and CDR2 LQKENI. The CDR3 DNA is TGTGCCAGCTCACCACAGGACAGGGGAAGACAGCAGTACTTC. It codes for CASSPQDRGRQQYF.

The J gene is TRBJ2-3, the V gene TRBV7-8, with D possibly being TRBD2 (5 bases). CDR3 length equals 15 residues. V dropped 2 bases and J dropped 8 bases, with 17 bases sitting between them. Germline CDR1 reads SGHVS; CDR2 reads FQNEAQ. CDR3 bases: TGTGCCAGCAGCTTATCCCCACTATCCGGAGGTACGCAGTATTTT. As protein: CASSLSPLSGGTQYF.

The chain employs TRBV30 and TRBJ1-2; no firm D call. The V end was cut by 0 bases, the J end by 8 bases, with 7 bases between. Germline assignment: CDR1 GTSNPN and CDR2 SVGIG (reference sequence). This CDR3 region has 11 residues. The CDR3 is CAWSVLGGYTF. In DNA, the CDR3 is TGTGCCTGGAGTGTACTTGGCGGCTACACCTTC.

This rearrangement joins TRBV10-3 to TRBJ2-1; TRBD1 matches 9 bases. Germline V gives CDR1 ENHRY, CDR2 SYGVKD. Trimming removed 6 bases from V and 8 bases from J; junction bases left unmatched: 2. CDR3 length equals 12 residues. CDR3 bases: TGTGCCATCAGGGACAGGGGCGATGAGCAGTTCTTC. As protein: CAIRDRGDEQFF.

The V and J genes are TRBV28 and TRBJ1-5; TRBD1 matches 7 bases. Trimming cost V 5 bases and J 5 bases; bases outside gene matches: 6. Germline V lookup: CDR1 MDHEN, CDR2 SYDVKM. CDR3 size: 14 residues. The chain's CDR3 is CASSATGYDQPQHF. The CDR3 DNA reads TGTGCCAGCAGTGCGACAGGGTACGATCAGCCCCAGCATTTT.

V gene TRBV2 combines with J gene TRBJ2-5; TRBD1 might be the D (6 bases). This CDR3 comprises 13 residues. CDR1 SNHLY and CDR2 FYNNEI come from the germline V gene. The germline V and J ends were trimmed by 5 bases and 0 bases, with 7 bases remaining between them. The CDR3 DNA reads as TGTGCCAGCAGTTGGGACAACCAAGAGACCCAGTACTTC. It yields the protein CASSWDNQETQYF.

The rearrangement uses TRBV4-1 and TRBJ1-1; 9 nucleotides agree with TRBD1. The germline V gene has CDR1 MGHRA and CDR2 YSYEKL. CDR3 length equals 16 residues. Unmatched junction bases numbered 6, after V lost 0 bases and J lost 4 bases. DNA of the CDR3: TGCGCCAGCAGCCAAGAGAGCGGACAGGGGCGCACTGAAGCTTTCTTT. Encoded protein: CASSQESGQGRTEAFF.

In this sample, this clone turned up a few times. The chain is built from TRBV19 and TRBJ2-4; TRBD2 matches 12 bases. With 5 bases clipped from V and 8 bases from J, the junction kept 10 bases outside the gene matches. The germline V gene has CDR1 LNHDA and CDR2 SQIVND (reference sequence). CDR3 length: 16 amino acids. The CDR3 DNA reads TGTGCCAGTAGTCTACGACTAGCGGGAGTTTTAGACATTCAGTACTTC. Its protein is CASSLRLAGVLDIQYF.

The chain is built from TRBV5-1 and TRBJ1-4, with no clear D. CDR1 SGHRS and CDR2 YFSETQ come from the germline V gene. The CDR3 has 15 amino acids. The V and J ends lost 5 bases and 4 bases respectively, with 15 bases between them. The CDR3 nucleotides read TGCGCCAGCAGTTTAACTAATCGGGATAATGAAAAACTGTTTTTT. Protein sequence: CASSLTNRDNEKLFF. The variable domain in full, with the rest retrieved from reference TRBV5-1 and TRBJ1-4, is KAGVTQTPRYLIKTRGQQVTLSCSPISGHRSVSWYQQTPGQGLQFLFEYFSETQRNKGNFPGRFSGRQFSNSRSEMNVSTLELGDSALYLCASSLTNRDNEKLFFGSGTQLSVL.

This chain uses TRBV2 with TRBJ1-5; no clear D gene. Looked up from germline, CDR1 is SNHLY and CDR2 is FYNNEI. The length of the CDR3 is 16 residues. V was clipped by 7 bases and J by 3 bases, with 19 bases between them. The CDR3 is CASTREAGVFNQPQHF. In nucleotides, the CDR3 is TGTGCCAGCACCAGAGAGGCCGGGGTCTTCAATCAGCCCCAGCATTTT. Full variable domain (rest looked up from reference TRBV2 and TRBJ1-5): EPEVTQTPSHQVTQMGQEVILRCVPISNHLYFYWYRQILGQKVEFLVSFYNNEISEKSEIFDDQFSVERPDGSNFTLKIRSTKLEDSAMYFCASTREAGVFNQPQHFGDGTRLSIL.

The V and J genes are TRBV5-1 and TRBJ2-5; D is possibly TRBD1 or TRBD2 (5 bases each). This CDR3 contains 15 residues. Germline values: CDR1 SGHRS, CDR2 YFSETQ. Trimming shortened V by 0 bases and J by 5 bases, and 14 bases separated the two germline ends. The CDR3 nucleotides are TGCGCCAGCAGCTTGGTTCAGACTAAGGGGGAGACCCAGTACTTC. Translation: CASSLVQTKGETQYF. Looking up the rest from reference TRBV5-1 and TRBJ2-5 gives the full variable domain: KAGVTQTPRYLIKTRGQQVTLSCSPISGHRSVSWYQQTPGQGLQFLFEYFSETQRNKGNFPGRFSGRQFSNSRSEMNVSTLELGDSALYLCASSLVQTKGETQYFGPGTRLLVL.